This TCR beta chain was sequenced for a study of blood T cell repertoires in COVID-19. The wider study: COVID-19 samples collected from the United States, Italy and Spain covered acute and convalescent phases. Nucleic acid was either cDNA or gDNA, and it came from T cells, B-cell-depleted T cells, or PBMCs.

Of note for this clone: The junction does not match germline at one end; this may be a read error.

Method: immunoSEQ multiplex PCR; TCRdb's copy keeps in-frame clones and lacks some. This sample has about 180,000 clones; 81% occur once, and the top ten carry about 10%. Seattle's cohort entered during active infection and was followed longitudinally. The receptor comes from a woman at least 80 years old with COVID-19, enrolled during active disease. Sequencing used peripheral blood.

CDR3 amino acids: CASSLNREDGYTF. CDR3 nucleotides: TGCGCCAGCAGCTTGAACAGGGAAGATGGCTACACCTTT. The chain joins TRBV5-1 to TRBJ1-2; D might be TRBD1 (6 bases). Germline V gene data show CDR1 as SGHRS and CDR2 as YFSETQ. CDR3 size: 13 residues. The full variable domain, with the rest looked up from reference TRBV5-1 and TRBJ1-2, is KAGVTQTPRYLIKTRGQQVTLSCSPISGHRSVSWYQQTPGQGLQFLFEYFSETQRNKGNFPGRFSGRQFSNSRSEMNVSTLELGDSALYLCASSLNREDGYTFGSGTRLTVV.